This record covers a single T cell receptor beta chain. Its target is not known. The junction differs from germline at one of its ends, possibly a read error. After constant-region reverse-primer amplification, full-length variable regions underwent semi-nested PCR with Nested Universal Primer A. A single record per CDR3 protein comes from TCRdb applying MiXCR to the 5' RACE reads. The table records about 54,000 distinct CDR3 sequences, roughly 18% of them present only once. Points from the study as a whole: In terms of TCR gene usage, tumor memory CD4+ T cells clustered together with blood and lymph node memory CD4+ cells, as well as with lymph node naive CD4+ cells. Tumor Treg TCRs overlapped most with tumor naive CD4+ cells.

Purified naive CD4+ T cells were depleted of CD25+ Tregs. The sequence was collected from a female donor with breast cancer. What was sequenced was naive CD4+ T cells sorted from blood. Indicated subset: naive CD4+ T cells, CD4+CD45RA+CD25-.

The CDR3 spells CASSPTGGTNEKLYF. CDR3 DNA: TGCGCCAGCAGCCCGACAGGGGGTACTAATGAAAAACTGTATTTT. The V gene is TRBV5-1, the J gene TRBJ1-4; 9 bases agree with TRBD1. This CDR3 contains 15 residues. Germline V gene sequence: CDR1 SGHRS, CDR2 YFSETQ.